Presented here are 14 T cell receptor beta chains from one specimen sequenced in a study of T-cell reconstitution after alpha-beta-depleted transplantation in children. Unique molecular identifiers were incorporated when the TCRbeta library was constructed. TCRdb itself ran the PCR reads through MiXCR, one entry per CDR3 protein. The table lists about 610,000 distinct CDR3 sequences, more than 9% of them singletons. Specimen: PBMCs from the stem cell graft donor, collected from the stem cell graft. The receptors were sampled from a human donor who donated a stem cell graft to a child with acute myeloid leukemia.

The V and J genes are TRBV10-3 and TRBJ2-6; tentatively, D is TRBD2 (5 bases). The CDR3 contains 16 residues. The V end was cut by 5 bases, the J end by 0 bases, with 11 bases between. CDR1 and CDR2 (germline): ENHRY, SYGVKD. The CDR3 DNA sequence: TGTGCCATCAGTCGCGGACGGGACTCTGGGGCCAACGTCCTGACTTTC. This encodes CAISRGRDSGANVLTF.

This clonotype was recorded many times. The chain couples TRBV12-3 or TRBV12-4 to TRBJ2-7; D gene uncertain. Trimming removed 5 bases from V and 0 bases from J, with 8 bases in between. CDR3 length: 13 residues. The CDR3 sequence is CASSPLYSYEQYF. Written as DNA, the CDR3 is TGTGCCAGCAGTCCGTTATACTCCTACGAGCAGTACTTC.

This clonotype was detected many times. CDR3 residues: CSARGLQGGTANYGYTF. The CDR3 DNA reads as TGCAGTGCTAGAGGATTACAGGGAGGGACTGCTAACTATGGCTACACCTTC. The chain uses TRBV20-1 and TRBJ1-2, with D perhaps matching TRBD1 (6 bases). This CDR3 comprises 17 residues. Per germline, CDR1 DFQATT and CDR2 SNEGSKA (reference sequence). The V gene lost 1 base and the J gene lost 0 bases, with 18 bases spanning the gap.

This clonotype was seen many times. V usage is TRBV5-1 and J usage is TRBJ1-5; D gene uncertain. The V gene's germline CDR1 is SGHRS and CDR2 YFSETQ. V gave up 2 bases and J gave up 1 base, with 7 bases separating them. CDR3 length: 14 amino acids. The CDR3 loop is CASSLGGSNQPQHF. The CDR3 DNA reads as TGCGCCAGCAGCTTAGGCGGAAGCAATCAGCCCCAGCATTTT.

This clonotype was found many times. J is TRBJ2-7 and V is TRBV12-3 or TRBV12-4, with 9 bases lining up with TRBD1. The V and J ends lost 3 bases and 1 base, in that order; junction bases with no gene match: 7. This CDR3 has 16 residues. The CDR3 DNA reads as TGTGCCAGCAGTTTTTGGGGACAGGGCAGTTCCTACGAGCAGTACTTC. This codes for CASSFWGQGSSYEQYF.

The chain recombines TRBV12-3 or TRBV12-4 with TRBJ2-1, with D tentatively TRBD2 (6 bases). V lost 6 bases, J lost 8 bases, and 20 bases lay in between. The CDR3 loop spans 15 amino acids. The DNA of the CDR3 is TGTGCCAGCAGAGAGCGGGTTACAAGTGATGATGAGCAGTTCTTC. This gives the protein CASRERVTSDDEQFF.

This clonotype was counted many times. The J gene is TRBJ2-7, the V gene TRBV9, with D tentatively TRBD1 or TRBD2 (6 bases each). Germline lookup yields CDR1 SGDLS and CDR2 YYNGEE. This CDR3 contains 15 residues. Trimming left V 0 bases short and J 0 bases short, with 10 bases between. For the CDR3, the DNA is TGTGCCAGCAGCGTAGGAGGAGGGGGCTCCTACGAGCAGTACTTC. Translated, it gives CASSVGGGGSYEQYF.

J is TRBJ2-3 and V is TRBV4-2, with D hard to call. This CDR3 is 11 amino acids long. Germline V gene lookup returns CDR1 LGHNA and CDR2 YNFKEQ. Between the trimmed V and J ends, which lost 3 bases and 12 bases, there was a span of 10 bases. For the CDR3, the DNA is TGTGCCAGCAGCCAGGGTCATTTCCAGTATTTT. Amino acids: CASSQGHFQYF.

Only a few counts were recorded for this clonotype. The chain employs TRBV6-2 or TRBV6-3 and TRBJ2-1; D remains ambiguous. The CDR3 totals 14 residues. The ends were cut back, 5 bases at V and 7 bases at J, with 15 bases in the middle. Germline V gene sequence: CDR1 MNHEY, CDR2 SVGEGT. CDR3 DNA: TGTGCCAGCAGTCCCCAGGTTGTGACGAATGAGCAGTTCTTC. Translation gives CASSPQVVTNEQFF.

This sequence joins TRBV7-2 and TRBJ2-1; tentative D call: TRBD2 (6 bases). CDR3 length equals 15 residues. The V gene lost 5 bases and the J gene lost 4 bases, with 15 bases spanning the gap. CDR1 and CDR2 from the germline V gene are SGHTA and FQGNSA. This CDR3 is CASSLTRGGYNEQFF. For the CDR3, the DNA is TGTGCCAGCAGCCTGACTAGGGGCGGGTACAATGAGCAGTTCTTC.

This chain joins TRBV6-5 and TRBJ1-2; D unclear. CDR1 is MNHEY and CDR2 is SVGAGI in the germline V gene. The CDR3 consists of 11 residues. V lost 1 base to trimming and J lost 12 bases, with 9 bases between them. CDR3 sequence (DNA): TGTGCCAGCAGTTACTGGCAGGAGGACACCTTC. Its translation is CASSYWQEDTF.

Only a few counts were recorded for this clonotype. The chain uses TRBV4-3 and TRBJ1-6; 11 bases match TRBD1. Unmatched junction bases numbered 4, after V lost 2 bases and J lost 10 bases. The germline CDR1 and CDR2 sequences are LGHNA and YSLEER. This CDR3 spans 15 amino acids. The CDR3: CASSQMGQGESPLHF. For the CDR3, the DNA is TGCGCCAGCAGCCAAATGGGACAGGGGGAATCACCCCTCCACTTT.

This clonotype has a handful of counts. The CDR3 spells CAISHGGSTDTQYF. The DNA for the CDR3 is TGTGCCATCAGTCACGGAGGTTCCACAGATACGCAGTATTTT. The chain has TRBV10-3 and TRBJ2-3, with a tentative D call TRBD2 (5 bases). There are 14 residues in the CDR3. Germline CDR1 and CDR2: ENHRY and SYGVKD. The germline V and J ends were trimmed by 5 bases and 2 bases, with 11 bases remaining between them.

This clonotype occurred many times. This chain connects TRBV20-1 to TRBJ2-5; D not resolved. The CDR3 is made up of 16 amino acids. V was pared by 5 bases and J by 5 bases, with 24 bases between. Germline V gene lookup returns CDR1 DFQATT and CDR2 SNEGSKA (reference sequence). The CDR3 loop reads CSAAGPHEEGMETQYF. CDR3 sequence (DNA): TGCAGTGCTGCTGGACCCCACGAGGAAGGAATGGAGACCCAGTACTTC.